This T cell receptor beta chain stems from a study of cytotoxic CD8 clonotypes in ibrutinib-treated CLL. Around 2.1 micrograms of genomic DNA from cryopreserved PBMCs went into TCR beta libraries. Trimming at V came to 8 bases and at J to 5 bases, leaving 5 bases not matched to a gene. In germline, CDR1 is ENHRY, CDR2 SYGVKD. CDR3 length: 14 residues. Study-wide results and limits: Clonality increased with ibrutinib response but returned toward baseline at progression.

Depth targeted 1 in 200,000 to 1 in 1 million T cells, averaging approximately 10x coverage per clonotype. Clones were read by immunoSEQ multiplex PCR, and TCRdb kept only the in-frame ones, dropping some. The sample lists about 200,000 clones; about 72% were seen once. Worth noting for this clone: Its target is not known.

The chain couples TRBV10-3 to TRBJ2-1, with 11 bases lining up with TRBD1. The sequenced sample was PBMCs, obtained after 24 months of ibrutinib treatment. This sequence was found in a human donor with chronic lymphocytic leukemia. In DNA, the CDR3 is TGTGCCATCCAGGGGGACAGGGGGAACAATGAGCAGTTCTTC. Translating it yields CAIQGDRGNNEQFF.